This T cell receptor (beta chain) was observed in a study of beta chain features in type 1 diabetes. Study-level findings and limits: More deletions and fewer insertions at VDJ junctions were seen in type 1 diabetes patients. For patients and controls alike, PCR might favor shorter templates to the same degree. There was a moderate but significant shortening of TCRB CDR3s in all four CD4+ subsets of Type 1 diabetes patients. Any role of HLA type in TCRB rearrangement remained unresolved here.

This clone was recorded a few times. What it recognizes is unknown. Expressed TCRB transcripts were sequenced, since all the RNA that had been isolated was reverse transcribed. Average reads for naive, central memory and regulatory T cell samples were some 3.9 million. Measured with immunoSEQ multiplex PCR; TCRdb has only the in-frame clones, and not every one. The table has under 350,000 clones, around 24% seen once. The sample consisted of naive CD4+ T cells from blood. This receptor was obtained from a woman in her 30s with type 1 diabetes.

The CDR3 sequence: CAWDPGSYEQYF. CDR3 coding DNA: TGTGCCTGGGACCCAGGCTCCTACGAGCAGTACTTC. J is TRBJ2-7 and V is TRBV30; D gene unclear. V shed 5 bases and J shed 0 bases, with 8 bases lying between them. Germline V gene sequence: CDR1 GTSNPN, CDR2 SVGIG (reference sequence). The length of the CDR3 is 12 residues.